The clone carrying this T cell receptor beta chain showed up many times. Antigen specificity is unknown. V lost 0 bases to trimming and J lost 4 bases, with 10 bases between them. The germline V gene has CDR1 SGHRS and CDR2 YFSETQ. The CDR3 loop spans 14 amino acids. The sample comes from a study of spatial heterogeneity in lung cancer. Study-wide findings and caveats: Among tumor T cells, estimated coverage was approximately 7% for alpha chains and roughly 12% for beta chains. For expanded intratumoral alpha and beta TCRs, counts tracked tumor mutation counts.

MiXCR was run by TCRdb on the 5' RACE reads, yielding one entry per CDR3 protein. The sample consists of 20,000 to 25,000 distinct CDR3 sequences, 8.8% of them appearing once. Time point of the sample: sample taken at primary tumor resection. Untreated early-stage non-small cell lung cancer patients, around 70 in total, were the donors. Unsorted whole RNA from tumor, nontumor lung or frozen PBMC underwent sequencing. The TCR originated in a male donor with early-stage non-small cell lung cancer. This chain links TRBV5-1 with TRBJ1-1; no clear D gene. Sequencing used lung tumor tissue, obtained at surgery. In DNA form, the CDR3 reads TGCGCCAGCAGCTTGGATGGGGTTGGCACTGAAGCTTTCTTT. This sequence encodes CASSLDGVGTEAFF.